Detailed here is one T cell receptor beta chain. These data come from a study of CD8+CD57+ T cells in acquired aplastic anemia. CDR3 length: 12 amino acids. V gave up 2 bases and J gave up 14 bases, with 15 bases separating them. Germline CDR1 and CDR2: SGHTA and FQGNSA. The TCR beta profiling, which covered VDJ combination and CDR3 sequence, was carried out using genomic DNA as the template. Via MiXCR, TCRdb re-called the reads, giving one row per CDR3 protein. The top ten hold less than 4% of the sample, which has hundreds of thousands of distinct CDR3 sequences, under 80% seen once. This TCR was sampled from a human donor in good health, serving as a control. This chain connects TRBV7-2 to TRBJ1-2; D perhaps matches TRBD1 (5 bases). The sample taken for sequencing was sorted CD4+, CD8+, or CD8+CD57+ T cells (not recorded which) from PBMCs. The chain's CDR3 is CASSLQQETQTF. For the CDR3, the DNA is TGTGCCAGCAGCTTACAACAGGAGACCCAGACCTTC. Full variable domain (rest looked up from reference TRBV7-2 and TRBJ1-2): GAGVSQSPSNKVTEKGKDVELRCDPISGHTALYWYRQSLGQGLEFLIYFQGNSAPDKSGLPSDRFSAERTGGSVSTLTIQRTQQEDSAVYLCASSLQQETQTFGSGTRLTVV.